A selection of T cell receptor beta chains follows, all from one sample in a study of T cells in Graves' hyperthyroidism and ophthalmopathy. TCRdb redid the calling of the multiplex PCR reads with MiXCR, one entry per CDR3 protein. The sample has about 600,000 distinct CDR3 sequences, about 16% seen once; the top ten hold more than 3%. The source material was blood. The source of these receptors is a woman in her forties with Graves' ophthalmopathy. CDR3s include the opening cysteine and the closing phenylalanine or tryptophan. The D gene is left open where the match is weak. Part of the rows lack a size; the others show once, few, many or a class for expanded clones.

D: .; J: TRBJ2-3; V: TRBV10-3; size: many; DNA: TGTGCCATCAGCCGACATGGGGGGACCGACACAGATACGCAGTATTTT; CDR3: CAISRHGGTDTDTQYF
D: TRBD2; J: TRBJ2-1; V: TRBV7-9; size: many; DNA: TGTGCCAGCAGCTCGCTAGCGGACTCCTACAATGAGCAGTTCTTC; CDR3: CASSSLADSYNEQFF
D: .; J: TRBJ1-2; V: TRBV6-1; size: many; DNA: TGTGCCAGCAGTGGAGAGGCCAGTCGAGGGATCTATGGCTACACCTTC; CDR3: CASSGEASRGIYGYTF
D: .; J: TRBJ1-4; V: TRBV12-3/TRBV12-4; size: .; DNA: TGTGCCAGCAGTTTGGCAGGGAGGTCTTCTAATGAAAAACTGTTTTTT; CDR3: CASSLAGRSSNEKLFF
D: .; J: TRBJ2-4; V: TRBV2; size: .; DNA: TGTGCCAGCAGCTTCGGACAGTACATTCAGTACTTC; CDR3: CASSFGQYIQYF
D: .; J: TRBJ2-1; V: TRBV2; size: few; DNA: TGTGCCAGCAGGGAAGGTGCCGGCAATGAGCAGTTCTTC; CDR3: CASREGAGNEQFF
D: .; J: TRBJ2-5; V: TRBV20-1; size: .; DNA: TGCAGTGCTAGTTCCTCTTCCGGGGCCCAGTACTTC; CDR3: CSASSSSGAQYF
D: .; J: TRBJ1-1; V: TRBV11-2; size: many; DNA: TGTGCCAGCAGCTTAGATGGGGGGGGAGGAACTGAAGCTTTCTTT; CDR3: CASSLDGGGGTEAFF
D: .; J: TRBJ1-1; V: TRBV7-9; size: few; DNA: TGTGCCAGCAGCTTAGTCGGGCGTGGGAACACTGAAGCTTTCTTT; CDR3: CASSLVGRGNTEAFF
D: TRBD2; J: TRBJ2-5; V: TRBV20-1; size: many; DNA: TGCAGTGCTGGGGGGGGCGGGGGGCAAGAGACCCAGTACTTC; CDR3: CSAGGGGGQETQYF
D: .; J: TRBJ2-5; V: TRBV18; size: many; DNA: TGTGCCAGCTCAAAGGGGGACCGCCTTTCGACCCAGTACTTC; CDR3: CASSKGDRLSTQYF
D: .; J: TRBJ2-3; V: TRBV11-2; size: .; DNA: TGTGCCAGCAGCTCTAGCGGGACAGGGGACCCAGATACGCAGTATTTT; CDR3: CASSSSGTGDPDTQYF
D: .; J: TRBJ2-3; V: TRBV7-2; size: many; DNA: TGTGCCAGCACCCCTATTCGTAGTATCGTCACAGATACGCAGTATTTT; CDR3: CASTPIRSIVTDTQYF
D: .; J: TRBJ1-2; V: TRBV30; size: many; DNA: TGTGCCTGGAGTGTACATGGGGGAATCTATGGCTACACCTTC; CDR3: CAWSVHGGIYGYTF
D: TRBD1; J: TRBJ2-7; V: TRBV28; size: many; DNA: TGTGCCAGCAGTTTAAGGGACAGACTCATCTACGAGCAGTACTTC; CDR3: CASSLRDRLIYEQYF
D: TRBD1; J: TRBJ2-2; V: TRBV11-2; size: many; DNA: TGTGCCAGCAGCAGATTAGGACAGGGCCCCGGGGAGCTGTTTTTT; CDR3: CASSRLGQGPGELFF
D: .; J: TRBJ2-1; V: TRBV3-1; size: few; DNA: TGTGCCAGCAGCCATTTTCCCACTAGGTCCCCCTACAATGAGCAGTTCTTC; CDR3: CASSHFPTRSPYNEQFF
D: .; J: TRBJ1-2; V: TRBV29-1; size: few; DNA: TGCAGCGTCGACCGGGACGCGAACTATGGCTACACCTTC; CDR3: CSVDRDANYGYTF
D: TRBD1; J: TRBJ1-5; V: TRBV28; size: many; DNA: TGTGCCAGCAGTTCCGGGGACAGAGGATATCAGCCCCAGCATTTT; CDR3: CASSSGDRGYQPQHF
D: TRBD1; J: TRBJ1-3; V: TRBV5-4; size: few; DNA: TGTGCCAGCAGCGCATCCCGGGACAGCCCTGGAAACACCATATATTTT; CDR3: CASSASRDSPGNTIYF
D: .; J: TRBJ1-5; V: TRBV27; size: many; DNA: TGTGCCAGTTCAGGGAAGTGGAATCAGCCCCAGCATTTT; CDR3: CASSGKWNQPQHF
D: .; J: TRBJ1-5; V: TRBV27; size: .; DNA: TGTGCCAGCAGTTCTTCTTGGGACGGTCCTTTAGGGCCCCAGCATTTT; CDR3: CASSSSWDGPLGPQHF
D: TRBD1; J: TRBJ2-3; V: TRBV20-1; size: .; DNA: TGCAGTGCTAGTCTGGGACAGGGGATCACAGATACGCAGTATTTT; CDR3: CSASLGQGITDTQYF
D: TRBD2; J: TRBJ2-1; V: TRBV4-1; size: .; DNA: TGCGCCAGCAGCCAAGCGACTAGCGGGAGCATGAATGAGCAGTTCTTC; CDR3: CASSQATSGSMNEQFF
D: .; J: TRBJ2-7; V: TRBV20-1; size: .; DNA: TGCAGTGCTAGCCCAGGTAGTGCCTACGAGCAGTACTTC; CDR3: CSASPGSAYEQYF
D: .; J: TRBJ2-1; V: TRBV2; size: .; DNA: TGTGCCAGCAGTGAGTTCGAGGGTTTCTACAATGAGCAGTTCTTC; CDR3: CASSEFEGFYNEQFF
D: TRBD1; J: TRBJ2-1; V: TRBV18; size: .; DNA: TGTGCCAGCTCACCACCACAGGGGATGAATGAGCAGTTCTTC; CDR3: CASSPPQGMNEQFF
D: TRBD1; J: TRBJ2-1; V: TRBV29-1; size: few; DNA: TGCAGCGCCCTATGGGCCGGACAGGGGGCAGTTGAGCAGTTCTTC; CDR3: CSALWAGQGAVEQFF
D: .; J: TRBJ2-2; V: TRBV5-1; size: many; DNA: TGCGCCAGCAGTCGAGGGAACACCGGGGAGCTGTTTTTT; CDR3: CASSRGNTGELFF
D: .; J: TRBJ1-2; V: TRBV12-3/TRBV12-4; size: .; DNA: TGTGCCAGCAGTTTCGCCGGACTTCGACCTAACTATGGCTACACCTTC; CDR3: CASSFAGLRPNYGYTF
D: .; J: TRBJ2-1; V: TRBV5-1; size: many; DNA: TGCGCCAGCCGCATACGGGCCGACAATGAGCAGTTCTTC; CDR3: CASRIRADNEQFF
D: TRBD2; J: TRBJ2-1; V: TRBV24-1; size: many; DNA: TGTGCCACCAGTGACCCCCGCACTAGCGGGGAGCAGTTCTTC; CDR3: CATSDPRTSGEQFF
D: .; J: TRBJ1-5; V: TRBV12-3/TRBV12-4; size: many; DNA: TGTGCCAGCACGCGCGGGGGAGACAATCAGCCCCAGCATTTT; CDR3: CASTRGGDNQPQHF
D: TRBD1; J: TRBJ2-7; V: TRBV6-1; size: many; DNA: TGTGCCAGCACTATAAACCGGGACAGGAGCTACGAGCAGTACTTC; CDR3: CASTINRDRSYEQYF
D: TRBD2; J: TRBJ2-1; V: TRBV20-1; size: .; DNA: TGCAGTGCTAGAGAGGTAGCGGGAGGCAATGAGCAGTTCTTC; CDR3: CSAREVAGGNEQFF
D: .; J: TRBJ2-2; V: TRBV30; size: many; DNA: TGTGCCTGGAGCCTTGCCGGGGAGCTGTTTTTT; CDR3: CAWSLAGELFF
D: .; J: TRBJ2-1; V: TRBV20-1; size: .; DNA: TGCAGTGTAGGAGGTTTTGGTTCCAATGAGCAGTTCTTC; CDR3: CSVGGFGSNEQFF
D: .; J: TRBJ2-2; V: TRBV29-1; size: .; DNA: TGCAGCGCGACCGGGAACGCGAACACCGGGGAGCTGTTTTTT; CDR3: CSATGNANTGELFF
D: .; J: TRBJ2-1; V: TRBV7-3; size: many; DNA: TGTGCCAGCAGGTCACGGGGGTCTTCCTACAATGAGCAGTTCTTC; CDR3: CASRSRGSSYNEQFF
D: .; J: TRBJ1-6; V: TRBV30; size: many; DNA: TGTGCCTGGAGTGTTCTGAAAACAGAGGCCAGCTCCTATAATTCACCCCTCCACTTT; CDR3: CAWSVLKTEASSYNSPLHF
D: .; J: TRBJ1-3; V: TRBV7-9; size: few; DNA: TGTGCCAGCAGCTTTGGGCAGATCTCTGGAAACACCATATATTTT; CDR3: CASSFGQISGNTIYF
D: .; J: TRBJ1-1; V: TRBV20-1; size: .; DNA: TGCAGTGCTAGAGATCTGTTGGGGGAAATGACTGAAGCTTTCTTT; CDR3: CSARDLLGEMTEAFF
D: TRBD1; J: TRBJ2-7; V: TRBV28; size: many; DNA: TGTGCCAGCAGCGGGACAGGGTTTATCTCCTACGAGCAGTACTTC; CDR3: CASSGTGFISYEQYF
D: TRBD1; J: TRBJ2-6; V: TRBV19; size: .; DNA: TGTGCCAGTGCTTACCAGGGGGCCCTCTCTGGGGCCAACGTCCTGACTTTC; CDR3: CASAYQGALSGANVLTF
D: TRBD1; J: TRBJ2-5; V: TRBV10-3; size: many; DNA: TGTGCCATCAGTCCGGGACAGGGACAAGAGACCCAGTACTTC; CDR3: CAISPGQGQETQYF
D: TRBD1; J: TRBJ1-5; V: TRBV27; size: many; DNA: TGTGCCAGCAGTCCGGGACAGGGCAGGGTCAATCAGCCCCAGCATTTT; CDR3: CASSPGQGRVNQPQHF
D: TRBD2; J: TRBJ2-1; V: TRBV10-1; size: .; DNA: TGCGCCAGCAGTGAGACTCGGACTAGCGGGGCCGGGGAGCAGTTCTTC; CDR3: CASSETRTSGAGEQFF
D: TRBD2; J: TRBJ2-5; V: TRBV20-1; size: many; DNA: TGCAGTGCCGCGGGAGCGGAGACCCAGTACTTC; CDR3: CSAAGAETQYF
D: .; J: TRBJ2-7; V: TRBV7-8; size: many; DNA: TGTGCCAGCAGCCCACGCCGGGACTTTTCCTACGAGCAGTACTTC; CDR3: CASSPRRDFSYEQYF
D: .; J: TRBJ1-5; V: TRBV12-3/TRBV12-4; size: .; DNA: TGTGCCAGCAGTTTCAGGGGATCTGACTTTTATAGCAATCAGCCCCAGCATTTT; CDR3: CASSFRGSDFYSNQPQHF
D: .; J: TRBJ2-7; V: TRBV5-1; size: many; DNA: TGCGCCAGCAGCCGAACGGGGGACCCCTACGAGCAGTACTTC; CDR3: CASSRTGDPYEQYF
D: TRBD1; J: TRBJ1-6; V: TRBV6-1; size: .; DNA: TGTGCCAGCAGGGAACAGGGGTTTTGGTCACCCCTCCACTTT; CDR3: CASREQGFWSPLHF
D: .; J: TRBJ2-2; V: TRBV28; size: .; DNA: TGTGCCAGCAGGCCCAGACTGCACCCGTCCGCCGGGGAGCTGTTTTTT; CDR3: CASRPRLHPSAGELFF
D: TRBD1; J: TRBJ2-5; V: TRBV19; size: .; DNA: TGTGCCTGTAGACAGGGGGAGACCCAGTACTTC; CDR3: CACRQGETQYF
D: TRBD2; J: TRBJ2-1; V: TRBV2; size: many; DNA: TGTGCCAGCACCCTAGCGGGAGGCTCCAATGAGCAGTTCTTC; CDR3: CASTLAGGSNEQFF
D: .; J: TRBJ1-2; V: TRBV29-1; size: few; DNA: TGCAGCGTTGAAGATTCGTCCGGCTACACCTTC; CDR3: CSVEDSSGYTF
D: TRBD1; J: TRBJ1-5; V: TRBV30; size: few; DNA: TGTGCCTGGAGTGTACCGGATTGGTGGACAGGGGAGTATCAGCCCCAGCATTTT; CDR3: CAWSVPDWWTGEYQPQHF
D: .; J: TRBJ1-1; V: TRBV3-1; size: many; DNA: TGTGCCAGCAGCAGAGGAAACAGGGAGTTGAACACTGAAGCTTTCTTT; CDR3: CASSRGNRELNTEAFF
D: .; J: TRBJ2-2; V: TRBV5-8; size: few; DNA: TGTGCCAGCAGCTTGGACTTTGGGGCCCCCGCCACCGGGGAGCTGTTTTTT; CDR3: CASSLDFGAPATGELFF
D: .; J: TRBJ2-5; V: TRBV11-2; size: .; DNA: TGTGCCAGCAGCTCCCGTTTGGGACGCCAAGAGACCCAGTACTTC; CDR3: CASSSRLGRQETQYF